This T cell receptor beta chain derives from a study of T cell changes during pregnancy in multiple sclerosis. This clone came up once. TCRdb's copy holds only in-frame clones and misses some; the assay was immunoSEQ multiplex PCR. The sample shows 25,000 to 35,000 clones, 85% to 90% of them seen only once. V lost 5 bases to trimming and J lost 4 bases; unmatched junction nucleotides: 8. The length of the CDR3 is 16 residues. CDR1 and CDR2 from the germline V gene are MDHEN and SYDVKM. J is TRBJ2-2 and V is TRBV28; 9 nucleotides line up with TRBD2. The sequencing used CD4+ T cells from peripheral blood mononuclear cells, collected in the first trimester of pregnancy. The TCR sequence derives from a female donor in good health, enrolled as a control in a pregnancy study. CDR3 sequence reads: CASSLSGRGGTGELFF. The DNA for the CDR3 is TGTGCCAGCAGTCTTAGCGGGAGAGGGGGCACCGGGGAGCTGTTTTTT.